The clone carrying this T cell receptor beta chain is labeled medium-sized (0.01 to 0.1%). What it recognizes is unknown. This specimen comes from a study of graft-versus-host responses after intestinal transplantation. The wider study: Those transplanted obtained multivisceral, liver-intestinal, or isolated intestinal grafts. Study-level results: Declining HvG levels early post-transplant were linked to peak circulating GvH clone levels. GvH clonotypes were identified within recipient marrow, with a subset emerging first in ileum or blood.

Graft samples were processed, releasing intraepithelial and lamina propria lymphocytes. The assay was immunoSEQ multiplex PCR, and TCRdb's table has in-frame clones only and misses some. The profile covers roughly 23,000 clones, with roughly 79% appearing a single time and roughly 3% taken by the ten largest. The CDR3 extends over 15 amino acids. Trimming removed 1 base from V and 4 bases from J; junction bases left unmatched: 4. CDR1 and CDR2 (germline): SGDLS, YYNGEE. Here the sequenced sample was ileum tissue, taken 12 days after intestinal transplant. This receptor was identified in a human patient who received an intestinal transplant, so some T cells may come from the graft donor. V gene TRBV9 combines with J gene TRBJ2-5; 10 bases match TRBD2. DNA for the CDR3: TGTGCCAGCAGCGTAAGCGGGGGGGCTCGAGAGACCCAGTACTTC. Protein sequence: CASSVSGGARETQYF. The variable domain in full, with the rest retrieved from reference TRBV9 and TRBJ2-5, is DSGVTQTPKHLITATGQRVTLRCSPRSGDLSVYWYQQSLDQGLQFLIQYYNGEERAKGNILERFSAQQFPDLHSELNLSSLELGDSALYFCASSVSGGARETQYFGPGTRLLVL.